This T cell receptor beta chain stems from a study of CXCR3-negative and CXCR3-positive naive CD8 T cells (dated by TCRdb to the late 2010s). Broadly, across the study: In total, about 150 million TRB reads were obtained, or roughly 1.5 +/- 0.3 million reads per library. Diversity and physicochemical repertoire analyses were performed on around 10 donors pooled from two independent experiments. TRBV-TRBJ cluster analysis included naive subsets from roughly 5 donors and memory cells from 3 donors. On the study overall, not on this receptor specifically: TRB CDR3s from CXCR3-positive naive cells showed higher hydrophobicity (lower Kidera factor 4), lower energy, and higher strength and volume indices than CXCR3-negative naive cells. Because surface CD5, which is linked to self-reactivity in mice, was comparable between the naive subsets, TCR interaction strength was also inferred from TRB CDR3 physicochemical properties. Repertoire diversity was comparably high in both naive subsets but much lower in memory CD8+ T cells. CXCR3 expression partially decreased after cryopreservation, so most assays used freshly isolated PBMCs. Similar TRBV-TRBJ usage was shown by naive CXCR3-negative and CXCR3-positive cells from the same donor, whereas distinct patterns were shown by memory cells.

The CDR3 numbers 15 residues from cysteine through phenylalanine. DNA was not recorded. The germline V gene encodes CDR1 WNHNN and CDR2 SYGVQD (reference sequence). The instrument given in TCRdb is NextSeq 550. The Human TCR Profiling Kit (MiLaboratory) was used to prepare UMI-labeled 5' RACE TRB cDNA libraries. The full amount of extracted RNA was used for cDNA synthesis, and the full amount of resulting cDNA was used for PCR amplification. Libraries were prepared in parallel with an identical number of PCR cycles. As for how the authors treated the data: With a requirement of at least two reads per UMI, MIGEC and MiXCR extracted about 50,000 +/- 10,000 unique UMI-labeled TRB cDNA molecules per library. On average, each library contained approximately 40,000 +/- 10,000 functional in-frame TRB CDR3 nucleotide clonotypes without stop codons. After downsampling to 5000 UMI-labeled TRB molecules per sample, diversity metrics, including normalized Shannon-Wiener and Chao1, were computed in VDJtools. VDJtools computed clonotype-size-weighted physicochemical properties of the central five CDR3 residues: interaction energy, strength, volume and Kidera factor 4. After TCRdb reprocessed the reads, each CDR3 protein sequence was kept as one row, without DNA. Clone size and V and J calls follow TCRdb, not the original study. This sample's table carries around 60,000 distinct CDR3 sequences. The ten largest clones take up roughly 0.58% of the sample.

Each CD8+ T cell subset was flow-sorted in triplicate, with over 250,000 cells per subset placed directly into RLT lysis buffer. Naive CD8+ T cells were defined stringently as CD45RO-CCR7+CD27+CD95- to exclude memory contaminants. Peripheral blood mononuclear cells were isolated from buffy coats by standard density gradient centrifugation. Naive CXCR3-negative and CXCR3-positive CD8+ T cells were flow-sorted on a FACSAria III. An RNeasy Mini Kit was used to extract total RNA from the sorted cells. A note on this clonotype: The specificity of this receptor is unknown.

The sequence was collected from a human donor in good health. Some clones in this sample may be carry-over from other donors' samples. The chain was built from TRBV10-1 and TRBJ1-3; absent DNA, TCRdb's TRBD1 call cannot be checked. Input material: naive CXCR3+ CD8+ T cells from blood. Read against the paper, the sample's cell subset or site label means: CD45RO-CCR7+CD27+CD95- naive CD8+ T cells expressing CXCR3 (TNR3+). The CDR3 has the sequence CASSETGWTGNTIYF.